The rows below give T cell receptor beta chains drawn from one sample of a study of PD-1 blockade in classical Hodgkin lymphoma. Using immunoSEQ multiplex PCR, the repertoire was profiled, and TCRdb retains in-frame clones only, with some absent. The sample records around 22,000 clones, 80% being singletons. The sample here was peripheral blood mononuclear cells (PBMCs), taken before the second cycle of nivolumab. These receptors all come from a human donor with classical Hodgkin lymphoma. CDR3s include the opening cysteine and the closing phenylalanine or tryptophan. D genes are given only for firm matches. Some rows have no size entry. The others give once, few or many, or a class for an expanded clone.

CDR3nt: TGTGCCAGTAGTAGGGGTGTTTCGGCGGCTAGCACAGATACGCAGTATTTT
CDR3aa: CASSRGVSAASTDTQYF
d_gene: -
abundance: -
j_gene: TRBJ2-3
v_gene: TRBV19

CDR3nt: TGTGCCAGCAGCATGACAGGGGCGAGCACAGATACGCAGTATTTT
CDR3aa: CASSMTGASTDTQYF
d_gene: TRBD1
abundance: -
j_gene: TRBJ2-3
v_gene: TRBV11-2

CDR3nt: TGTGCTAGTGGATACGTGGTCCCCGGGGTTGGCACCGGGGAGCTGTTTTTT
CDR3aa: CASGYVVPGVGTGELFF
d_gene: -
abundance: -
j_gene: TRBJ2-2
v_gene: TRBV12-5

CDR3nt: TGTGCCAGCAGTTCAAACAAAGATACGCAGTATTTT
CDR3aa: CASSSNKDTQYF
d_gene: -
abundance: -
j_gene: TRBJ2-3
v_gene: TRBV6-5

CDR3nt: TGTGCCAGCAGTGAAGTATTTCCCCGAGAGACCCAGTACTTC
CDR3aa: CASSEVFPRETQYF
d_gene: -
abundance: -
j_gene: TRBJ2-5
v_gene: TRBV25-1

CDR3nt: TGTGCCACTACGAGGGACAGGGCTGGCTACACCTTC
CDR3aa: CATTRDRAGYTF
d_gene: TRBD1
abundance: -
j_gene: TRBJ1-2
v_gene: TRBV2

CDR3nt: TGCGCCAGCAGCTTGGGGGGTGGCACTGAAGCTTTCTTT
CDR3aa: CASSLGGGTEAFF
d_gene: -
abundance: -
j_gene: TRBJ1-1
v_gene: TRBV5-1

CDR3nt: TGTGCCAGCAGCCTTCTTCCAGGGGAGACCCAGTACTTC
CDR3aa: CASSLLPGETQYF
d_gene: -
abundance: -
j_gene: TRBJ2-5
v_gene: TRBV5-4

CDR3nt: TGTGCCAGCAGTTACTATCCGGGACTAGGGGGCAATGAGCAGTTCTTC
CDR3aa: CASSYYPGLGGNEQFF
d_gene: TRBD2
abundance: -
j_gene: TRBJ2-1
v_gene: TRBV6-6

CDR3nt: TGCGCCAGCAGCCCCGGGCCCAACACTGAAGCTTTCTTT
CDR3aa: CASSPGPNTEAFF
d_gene: -
abundance: once
j_gene: TRBJ1-1
v_gene: TRBV5-1

CDR3nt: TGTGCCAGCAGCCCTCGACTAGCGCAGTATTTT
CDR3aa: CASSPRLAQYF
d_gene: -
abundance: -
j_gene: TRBJ2-3
v_gene: TRBV7-2

CDR3nt: TGTGCCAGCTCACCGTACGGACAGGGCTCCTATAATTCACCCCTCCACTTT
CDR3aa: CASSPYGQGSYNSPLHF
d_gene: TRBD1
abundance: -
j_gene: TRBJ1-6
v_gene: TRBV18

CDR3nt: TGTGCCAGCAGTTCACCAGAGGTGTCAGGCTATGGCTACACCTTC
CDR3aa: CASSSPEVSGYGYTF
d_gene: -
abundance: -
j_gene: TRBJ1-2
v_gene: TRBV28

CDR3nt: TGTGCCAGCAGTGAAGGACAGGACTACAATGAGCAGTTCTTC
CDR3aa: CASSEGQDYNEQFF
d_gene: TRBD1
abundance: -
j_gene: TRBJ2-1
v_gene: TRBV28

CDR3nt: TGTGCCAGCAGCTTGGACGTCGACTACAATGAGCAGTTCTTC
CDR3aa: CASSLDVDYNEQFF
d_gene: -
abundance: -
j_gene: TRBJ2-1
v_gene: TRBV7-6

CDR3nt: TGCGCCAGCCGTAGGGGTTCGGGGGTTTGGATTAGCAATCAGCCCCAGCATTTT
CDR3aa: CASRRGSGVWISNQPQHF
d_gene: -
abundance: -
j_gene: TRBJ1-5
v_gene: TRBV5-1

CDR3nt: TGTGCCAGCAGCCCCCCGCGATATGGGCAAGAGACCCAGTACTTC
CDR3aa: CASSPPRYGQETQYF
d_gene: -
abundance: -
j_gene: TRBJ2-5
v_gene: TRBV11-2

CDR3nt: TGTGCCAACAGCTTGGATCCCTCGGACTACTCTGGAAACACCATATATTTT
CDR3aa: CANSLDPSDYSGNTIYF
d_gene: -
abundance: -
j_gene: TRBJ1-3
v_gene: TRBV5-5

CDR3nt: TGCGCCAGCAGCCAAGATTTAGGGGCCTACGAGCAGTACTTC
CDR3aa: CASSQDLGAYEQYF
d_gene: -
abundance: few
j_gene: TRBJ2-7
v_gene: TRBV11-2

CDR3nt: TGTGCCAGCAGACAGACTAATGAAAAACTGTTTTTT
CDR3aa: CASRQTNEKLFF
d_gene: -
abundance: -
j_gene: TRBJ1-4
v_gene: TRBV11-2

CDR3nt: TGTGCCAGCTCACCGAGGGGGTCAGGTGCTGAAAAACTGTTTTTT
CDR3aa: CASSPRGSGAEKLFF
d_gene: -
abundance: -
j_gene: TRBJ1-4
v_gene: TRBV18

CDR3nt: TGTGCCAGCAGGGAGGAGCGCTTCGGTTTAGATGTGGGTACCGGGGAGCTGTTTTTT
CDR3aa: CASREERFGLDVGTGELFF
d_gene: -
abundance: few
j_gene: TRBJ2-2
v_gene: TRBV2

CDR3nt: TGTGCCAGCAGTTTATCGGTGGTTGACAGGGGGCGTTCTGGCTACACCTTC
CDR3aa: CASSLSVVDRGRSGYTF
d_gene: TRBD1
abundance: -
j_gene: TRBJ1-2
v_gene: TRBV27

CDR3nt: TGCGCCAGCAGCCATTCCGAGGGGGTTCCCAAAAACATTCAGTACTTC
CDR3aa: CASSHSEGVPKNIQYF
d_gene: -
abundance: -
j_gene: TRBJ2-4
v_gene: TRBV4-1

CDR3nt: TGTGCCAGCAGCAGTCCCATTCCCTATTCACCCCTCCACTTT
CDR3aa: CASSSPIPYSPLHF
d_gene: -
abundance: -
j_gene: TRBJ1-6
v_gene: TRBV7-9

CDR3nt: TGCGCCAGCAGTGAACCCAGACTAGCGGCCTACGAGCAGTACTTC
CDR3aa: CASSEPRLAAYEQYF
d_gene: TRBD2
abundance: -
j_gene: TRBJ2-7
v_gene: TRBV10-2

CDR3nt: TGTGCTAGTGGCTCAGGGACCAACACCGGGGAGCTGTTTTTT
CDR3aa: CASGSGTNTGELFF
d_gene: -
abundance: few
j_gene: TRBJ2-2
v_gene: TRBV12-5

CDR3nt: TGCAGCACAGTCACAGAAGAGACCCAGTACTTC
CDR3aa: CSTVTEETQYF
d_gene: -
abundance: -
j_gene: TRBJ2-5
v_gene: TRBV20-1

CDR3nt: TGCGCCAGCAGCCAAGGTCCTGATAATGAGCAGTTCTTC
CDR3aa: CASSQGPDNEQFF
d_gene: -
abundance: -
j_gene: TRBJ2-1
v_gene: TRBV4-3

CDR3nt: TGTGCCAGCTCACCACCTATCGGGAGCAGGGCTGGAAACACCATATATTTT
CDR3aa: CASSPPIGSRAGNTIYF
d_gene: -
abundance: few
j_gene: TRBJ1-3
v_gene: TRBV18

CDR3nt: TGTGCCAGCAGCTTAACCGAAAGTAGTGGGAGCTTAACCTACGAGCAGTACTTC
CDR3aa: CASSLTESSGSLTYEQYF
d_gene: -
abundance: once
j_gene: TRBJ2-7
v_gene: TRBV7-3

CDR3nt: TGTGCCTGGAGTGTACAGGTAGGGTTAAGAACTGAAGCTTTCTTT
CDR3aa: CAWSVQVGLRTEAFF
d_gene: -
abundance: -
j_gene: TRBJ1-1
v_gene: TRBV30

CDR3nt: TGCGCCAGCAGCTCAGGACAGCGGAACACCGGGGAGCTGTTTTTT
CDR3aa: CASSSGQRNTGELFF
d_gene: -
abundance: -
j_gene: TRBJ2-2
v_gene: TRBV5-1

CDR3nt: TGTGCCAGCAGGTGGACAGAGCTTACAATGAACACTGAAGCTTTCTTT
CDR3aa: CASRWTELTMNTEAFF
d_gene: -
abundance: -
j_gene: TRBJ1-1
v_gene: TRBV5-6

CDR3nt: TGTGCCAGCAGTGAAGGTCCAGGACTAGCCAAAAACATTCAGTACTTC
CDR3aa: CASSEGPGLAKNIQYF
d_gene: -
abundance: -
j_gene: TRBJ2-4
v_gene: TRBV6-1

CDR3nt: TGTGCCAGTAGTAGGCGGCTTCAAAATGAAAAACTGTTTTTT
CDR3aa: CASSRRLQNEKLFF
d_gene: -
abundance: -
j_gene: TRBJ1-4
v_gene: TRBV19

CDR3nt: TGCGCCAGCAGCCCCGAACCCGGGACACTGAACACTGAAGCTTTCTTT
CDR3aa: CASSPEPGTLNTEAFF
d_gene: -
abundance: -
j_gene: TRBJ1-1
v_gene: TRBV5-4

CDR3nt: TGTGCCAGCAGTTTATCCCCTGAAAAACTGTTTTTT
CDR3aa: CASSLSPEKLFF
d_gene: -
abundance: -
j_gene: TRBJ1-4
v_gene: TRBV7-4

CDR3nt: TGTGCCAGTAGTCCCCGGGACAGGGGCGCGGGAAACACCATATATTTT
CDR3aa: CASSPRDRGAGNTIYF
d_gene: TRBD1
abundance: -
j_gene: TRBJ1-3
v_gene: TRBV19

CDR3nt: TGTGCCAGCAGCTTGACTAGTGCTTCCACAGATACGCAGTATTTT
CDR3aa: CASSLTSASTDTQYF
d_gene: -
abundance: -
j_gene: TRBJ2-3
v_gene: TRBV11-2

CDR3nt: TGTGCCAGCAGCTTGGCCGGGTTGGGAGTGGCGACCCAGTACTTC
CDR3aa: CASSLAGLGVATQYF
d_gene: -
abundance: -
j_gene: TRBJ2-5
v_gene: TRBV5-1

CDR3nt: TGCGCCAGCAGCCAAGGGTACCCCTCCTACGAGCAGTACTTC
CDR3aa: CASSQGYPSYEQYF
d_gene: -
abundance: -
j_gene: TRBJ2-7
v_gene: TRBV4-3

CDR3nt: TGTGCCAACGGGCCGACTCCTACCTACGAGCAGTACTTC
CDR3aa: CANGPTPTYEQYF
d_gene: -
abundance: -
j_gene: TRBJ2-7
v_gene: TRBV2

CDR3nt: TGCGCCAGCAGCCAGCGGGACGGGACCACAGATACGCAGTATTTT
CDR3aa: CASSQRDGTTDTQYF
d_gene: TRBD2
abundance: -
j_gene: TRBJ2-3
v_gene: TRBV5-4

CDR3nt: TGCAGCGTTGAGGCGGGGGGCTACAATGAGCAGTTCTTC
CDR3aa: CSVEAGGYNEQFF
d_gene: TRBD2
abundance: once
j_gene: TRBJ2-1
v_gene: TRBV29-1

CDR3nt: TGTGCCAGCAGCAAAGAACCGGGACAGGGGACGGATACGCAGTATTTT
CDR3aa: CASSKEPGQGTDTQYF
d_gene: -
abundance: few
j_gene: TRBJ2-3
v_gene: TRBV21-1